This T cell receptor beta chain was recovered during a study of cytomegalovirus exposure and HLA in healthy donors. Whole-study findings and limits: In a later analysis, HLA-C alleles had the fewest associated TCRs, DRB1 alleles the most.

On this clone itself: Antigen specificity is unknown.

Regarding donors, all were healthy bone marrow donors. Both 60 Vbeta primers and 13 Jbeta primers went into the PCR. The assay was immunoSEQ multiplex PCR, and TCRdb's table has in-frame clones only and misses some. The data hold 85,000 to 100,000 clones, with roughly 73% observed a single time. This TCR was sampled from a man aged 50 to 59 in good health and CMV-seropositive. What was sequenced was PBMCs.

The CDR3 loop reads CASKRLAGAQETQYF. The CDR3, as DNA: TGTGCCAGCAAAAGACTAGCGGGGGCCCAGGAGACCCAGTACTTC. The chain has TRBV27 and TRBJ2-5, with 12 bases identical to TRBD2. After removal of 7 bases from V and 5 bases from J, the junction contained 8 bases not matched to a gene. Per germline, CDR1 MNHEY and CDR2 SMNVEV (reference sequence). The CDR3 consists of 15 residues.